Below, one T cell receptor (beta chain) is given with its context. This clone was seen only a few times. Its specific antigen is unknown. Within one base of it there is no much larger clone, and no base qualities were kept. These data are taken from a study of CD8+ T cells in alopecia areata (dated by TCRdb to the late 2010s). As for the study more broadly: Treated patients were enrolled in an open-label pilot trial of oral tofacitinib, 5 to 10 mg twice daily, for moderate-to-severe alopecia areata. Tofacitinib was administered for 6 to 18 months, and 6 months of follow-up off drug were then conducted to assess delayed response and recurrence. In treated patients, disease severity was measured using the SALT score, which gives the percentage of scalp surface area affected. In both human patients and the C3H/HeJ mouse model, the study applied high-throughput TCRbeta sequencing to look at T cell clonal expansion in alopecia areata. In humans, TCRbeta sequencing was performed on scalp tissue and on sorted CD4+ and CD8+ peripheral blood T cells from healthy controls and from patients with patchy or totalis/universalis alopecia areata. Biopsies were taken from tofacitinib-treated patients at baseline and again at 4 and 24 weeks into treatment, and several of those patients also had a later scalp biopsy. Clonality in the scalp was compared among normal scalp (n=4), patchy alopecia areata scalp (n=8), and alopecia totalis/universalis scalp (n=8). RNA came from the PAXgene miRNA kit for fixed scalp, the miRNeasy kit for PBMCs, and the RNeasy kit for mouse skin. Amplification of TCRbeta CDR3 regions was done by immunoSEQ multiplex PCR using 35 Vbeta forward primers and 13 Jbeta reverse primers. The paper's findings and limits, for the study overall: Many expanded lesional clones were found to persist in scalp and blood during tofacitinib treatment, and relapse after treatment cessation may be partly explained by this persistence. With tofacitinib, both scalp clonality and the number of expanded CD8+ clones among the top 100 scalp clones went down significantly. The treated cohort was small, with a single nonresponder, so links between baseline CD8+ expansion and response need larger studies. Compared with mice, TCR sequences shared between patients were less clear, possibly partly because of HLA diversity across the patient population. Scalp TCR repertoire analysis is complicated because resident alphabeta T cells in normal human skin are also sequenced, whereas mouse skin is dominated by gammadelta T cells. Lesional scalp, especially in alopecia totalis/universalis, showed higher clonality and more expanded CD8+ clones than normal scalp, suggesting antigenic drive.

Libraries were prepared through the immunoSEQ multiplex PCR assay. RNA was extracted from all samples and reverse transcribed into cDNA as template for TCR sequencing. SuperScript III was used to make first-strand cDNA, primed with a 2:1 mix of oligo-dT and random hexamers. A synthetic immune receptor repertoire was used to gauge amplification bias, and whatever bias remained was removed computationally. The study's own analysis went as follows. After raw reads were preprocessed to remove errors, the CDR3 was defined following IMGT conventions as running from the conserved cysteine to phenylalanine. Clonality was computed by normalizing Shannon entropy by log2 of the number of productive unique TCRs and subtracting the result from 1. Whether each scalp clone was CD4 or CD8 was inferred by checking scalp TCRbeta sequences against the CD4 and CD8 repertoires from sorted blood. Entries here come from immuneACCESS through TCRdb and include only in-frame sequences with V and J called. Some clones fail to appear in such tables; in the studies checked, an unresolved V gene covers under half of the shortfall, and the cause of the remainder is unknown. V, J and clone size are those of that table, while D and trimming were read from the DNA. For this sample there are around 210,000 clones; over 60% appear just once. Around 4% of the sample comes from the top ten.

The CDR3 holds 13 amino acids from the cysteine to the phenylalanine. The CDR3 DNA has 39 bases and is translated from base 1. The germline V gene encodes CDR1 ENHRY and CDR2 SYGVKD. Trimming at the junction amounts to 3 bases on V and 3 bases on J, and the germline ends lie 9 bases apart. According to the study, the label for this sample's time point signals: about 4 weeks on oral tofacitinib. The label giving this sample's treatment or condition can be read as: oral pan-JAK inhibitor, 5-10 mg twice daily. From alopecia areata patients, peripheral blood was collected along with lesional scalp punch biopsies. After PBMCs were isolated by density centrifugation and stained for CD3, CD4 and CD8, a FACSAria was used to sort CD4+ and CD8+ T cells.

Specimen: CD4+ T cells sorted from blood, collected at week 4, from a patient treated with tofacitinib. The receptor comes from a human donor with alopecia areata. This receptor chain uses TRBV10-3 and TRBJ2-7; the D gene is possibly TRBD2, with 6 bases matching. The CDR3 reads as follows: CAISDGRDYEQYF. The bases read TGTGCCATCAGTGACGGGCGGGACTACGAGCAGTACTTC.